The entry below gives a single TCR beta chain sequence along with its context. Its antigen is undetermined. These data belong to a study of lymphopenia after photon versus proton radiotherapy. Overall study results and limits: After lymphocyte nadir, photon-treated repertoires showed oligoclonal expansion, especially CD8+ Temra.

The assay was immunoSEQ multiplex PCR, and TCRdb's table has in-frame clones only and misses some. The sample lists tens of thousands of clones, 92% occurring once. The CDR3 length is 15 residues. CDR1 and CDR2 from the germline V gene are SGHTS and YDEGEE. The V segment lost 4 bases and the J segment 3 bases; nucleotides outside the gene matches: 8. This TCR came from a woman between 35 and 50 years old with cholangiocarcinoma. The chain carries TRBV5-8 and TRBJ2-5; TRBD2 matches at 8 bases. This material consisted of peripheral blood, taken from a patient treated with photon-based radiotherapy. CDR3 protein: CASSREGRFEETQYF. The CDR3, as DNA: TGTGCCAGCAGCCGGGAGGGCCGATTCGAAGAGACCCAGTACTTC.